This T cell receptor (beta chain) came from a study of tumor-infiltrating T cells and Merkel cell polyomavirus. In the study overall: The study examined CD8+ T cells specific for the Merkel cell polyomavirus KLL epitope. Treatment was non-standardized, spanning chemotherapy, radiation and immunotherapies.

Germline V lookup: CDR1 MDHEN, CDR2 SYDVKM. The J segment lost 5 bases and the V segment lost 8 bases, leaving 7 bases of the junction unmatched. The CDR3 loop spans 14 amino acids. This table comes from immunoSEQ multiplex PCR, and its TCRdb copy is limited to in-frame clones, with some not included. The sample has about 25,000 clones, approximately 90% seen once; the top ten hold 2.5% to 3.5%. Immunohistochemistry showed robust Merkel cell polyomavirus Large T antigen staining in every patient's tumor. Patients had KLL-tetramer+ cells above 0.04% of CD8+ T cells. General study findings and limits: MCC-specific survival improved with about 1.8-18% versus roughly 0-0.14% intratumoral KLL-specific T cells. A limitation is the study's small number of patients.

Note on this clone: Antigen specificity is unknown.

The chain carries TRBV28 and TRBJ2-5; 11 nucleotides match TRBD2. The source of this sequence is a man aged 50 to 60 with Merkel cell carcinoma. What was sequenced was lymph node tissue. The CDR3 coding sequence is TGTGCCAGCGATAGCGGGGGGGCTATGGAGACCCAGTACTTC. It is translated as CASDSGGAMETQYF.